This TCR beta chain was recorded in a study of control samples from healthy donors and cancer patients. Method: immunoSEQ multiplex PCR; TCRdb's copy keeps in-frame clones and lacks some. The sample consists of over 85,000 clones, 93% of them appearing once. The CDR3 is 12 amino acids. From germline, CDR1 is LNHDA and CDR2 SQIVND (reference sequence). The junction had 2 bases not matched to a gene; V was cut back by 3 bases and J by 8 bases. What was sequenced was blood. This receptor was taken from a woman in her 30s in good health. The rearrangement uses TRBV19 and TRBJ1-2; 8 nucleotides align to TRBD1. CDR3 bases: TGTGCCAGTAGTATGTCAGGGGGCGGCTACACCTTC. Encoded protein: CASSMSGGGYTF.